This T cell receptor beta chain appears in the sequencing data of a study of cytomegalovirus exposure and HLA in healthy donors. Overall study: Among 150 million to 200 million T cells, an earlier analysis found 117 million unique TCR beta sequences.

60 Vbeta and 13 Jbeta primers were used in PCR. Sequencing used immunoSEQ multiplex PCR; TCRdb keeps in-frame clones, though not all of them. The sample includes under 170,000 clones, about 60% seen only once; the top ten take about 7.1%. The CDR3 spans 15 residues. Looked up from germline, CDR1 is MGHRA and CDR2 is YSYEKL. Trimming left V 0 bases short and J 8 bases short, with 14 bases between. The study, taken as a whole, reports: Later genetic work tied a missense DCLRE1C variant to beta-chain V and J trimming.

Comments on this clone: Antigen unknown.

This TCR derives from an older woman in good health and CMV-seropositive. The V and J genes are TRBV4-1 and TRBJ2-1; possible D gene TRBD2, 6 bases. Sequencing was done on a sample of PBMCs. The CDR3 DNA follows: TGCGCCAGCAGCCAAGATCCACTAGCACGCGATGAGCAGTTCTTC. The encoded protein is CASSQDPLARDEQFF.